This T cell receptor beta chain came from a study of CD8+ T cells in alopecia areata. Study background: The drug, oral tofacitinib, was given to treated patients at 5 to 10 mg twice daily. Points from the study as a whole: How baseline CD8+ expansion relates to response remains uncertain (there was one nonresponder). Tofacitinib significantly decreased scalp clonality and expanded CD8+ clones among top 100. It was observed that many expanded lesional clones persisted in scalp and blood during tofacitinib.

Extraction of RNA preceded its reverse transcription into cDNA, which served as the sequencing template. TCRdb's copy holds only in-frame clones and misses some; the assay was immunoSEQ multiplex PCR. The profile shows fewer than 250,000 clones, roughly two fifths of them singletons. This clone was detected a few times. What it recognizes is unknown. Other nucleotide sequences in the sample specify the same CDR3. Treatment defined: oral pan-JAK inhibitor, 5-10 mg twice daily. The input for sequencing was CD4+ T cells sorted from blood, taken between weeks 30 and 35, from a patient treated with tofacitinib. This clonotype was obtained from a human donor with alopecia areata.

CDR3 region: CASSRTATYEQYF. Written as DNA, the CDR3 is TGTGCCAGCAGCCGGACTGCCACCTACGAGCAGTACTTC. The chain joins TRBV11-2 to TRBJ2-7; a weak D match, TRBD2 (5 bases). This CDR3 has 13 amino acids. Trimming left V 5 bases short and J 2 bases short, with 10 bases between. Germline CDR1 reads SGHAT; CDR2 reads FQNNGV.